The entry that follows covers one TCR beta chain sequence. The sample belongs to a study of blood T cell repertoires in COVID-19. Turning to the study itself: The United States, Italy and Spain were the sources of the acute and convalescent COVID-19 samples. The analysed material was cDNA or gDNA that came from T cells, B-cell-depleted T cells, or PBMCs.

Germline values: CDR1 SQVTM, CDR2 ANQGSEA. Trimming stripped 1 base from V and 3 bases from J, with 9 bases between. CDR3 length: 13 amino acids. Method: immunoSEQ multiplex PCR; TCRdb's copy keeps in-frame clones and lacks some. Counted here are 70,000 or so clones, 70% to 90% occurring once; the ten biggest clones make up approximately 20%. The sample taken for sequencing was peripheral blood. The sequence derives from a woman aged 80 or over with acute or convalescent COVID-19. The rearrangement uses TRBV29-1 and TRBJ2-5; D is uncertain. The CDR3 nucleotides read TGCAGCGTTGAAGTAATAGTCAAAGAGACCCAGTACTTC. Translated, it gives CSVEVIVKETQYF.